One sample yielded the 13 T cell receptor beta chains listed below, sequenced in a study of Graves' ophthalmopathy and Graves' hyperthyroidism. Beta-chain TCR CDR3 regions were amplified from RNA transcripts. An initial RT-PCR round employing HTBI primers preceded a second-round multiplex PCR. TCRdb used MiXCR to reprocess the multiplex PCR reads, holding one entry per CDR3 protein. Among 600,000 to 700,000 distinct CDR3 sequences, over 40% were seen once, and the ten largest hold roughly 3%. The sample taken for sequencing was peripheral blood. Every receptor here comes from an adult man with Graves' ophthalmopathy.

The rearrangement links TRBV5-1 to TRBJ2-5; 8 nucleotides agree with TRBD1. CDR1 is SGHRS, CDR2 YFSETQ, per germline. V shed 0 bases and J 5 bases; nucleotides not matched to a gene: 12. The CDR3 is made up of 17 amino acids. The CDR3 bases are TGCGCCAGCAGCTTGGGAGGACAGGGTAACACCGGGGAGACCCAGTACTTC. Translating gives CASSLGGQGNTGETQYF.

At least ten counts were recorded for this clonotype. The chain couples TRBV19 to TRBJ1-1; the D gene is possibly TRBD1 (5 bases). Deletions cut 3 bases from V and 1 base from J, with 6 bases between. The CDR3 runs to 13 residues. Germline CDR1 and CDR2: LNHDA and SQIVND (reference sequence). This chain's CDR3 is CASSMRGNTEAFF. CDR3 bases: TGTGCCAGTAGTATGAGGGGGAACACTGAAGCTTTCTTT.

This clonotype was seen many times. The chain joins TRBV2 to TRBJ1-1, with D uncertain. V was shortened by 6 bases and J by 3 bases, with 14 bases between the two germline ends. The CDR3 has 14 amino acids. Germline V CDR1 and CDR2: SNHLY, FYNNEI. In nucleotides, the CDR3 is TGTGCCAGCAGACTGGACGAGTCCCACACTGAAGCTTTCTTT. Translated: CASRLDESHTEAFF.

This clonotype has a single count. The gene calls are TRBV25-1 and TRBJ1-4; 10 positions match TRBD1. The CDR3 runs to 15 residues. The germline CDR1 and CDR2 sequences are MGHDK and SYGVNS. The V and J ends lost 2 bases and 8 bases, in that order; junction bases with no gene match: 5. CDR3 region: CASSERGTGAEKLFF. The DNA for the CDR3 is TGTGCCAGCAGTGAACGGGGGACAGGGGCCGAAAAACTGTTTTTT.

This clonotype was counted at least ten times. The rearrangement links TRBV7-9 to TRBJ1-1; D ambiguous. Germline loops: CDR1 SEHNR, CDR2 FQNEAQ (reference sequence). The V end lost 3 bases, the J end lost 3 bases, and 5 bases lay between the germline ends. The CDR3 extends over 12 amino acids. The chain's CDR3 is CASSFGDTEAFF. The CDR3 DNA reads TGTGCCAGCAGCTTCGGAGACACTGAAGCTTTCTTT.

This clonotype was counted many times. Germline and junction disagree at one end, which may indicate a read error. This chain uses TRBV12-3 or TRBV12-4 with TRBJ1-6; D might be TRBD1 (5 bases). There are 8 residues in the CDR3. CDR3 bases: TGTGCCAGCACCCCGGGGCAGTTT. Translated: CASTPGQF.

The J gene is TRBJ1-2, the V gene TRBV29-1, with TRBD1 identical over 8 bases. There are 14 residues in the CDR3. Germline V lookup: CDR1 SQVTM, CDR2 ANQGSEA. V gave up 3 bases and J gave up 5 bases; unmatched junction bases: 8. Written as DNA, the CDR3 is TGCAGCGTTGAGCCTCGACAGGGGCCGTATGGCTACACCTTC. It specifies CSVEPRQGPYGYTF.

The V gene is TRBV2, the J gene TRBJ2-5, with no clear D. Trimming removed 6 bases at V and 5 bases at J, with 10 bases between. Germline CDR1 SNHLY, CDR2 FYNNEI. CDR3 size: 12 residues. The CDR3 region has the DNA TGTGCCAGCAGAGATAGGTCGGAGACCCAGTACTTC. Its protein product is CASRDRSETQYF.

The J gene is TRBJ2-7, the V gene TRBV12-3 or TRBV12-4; no clear D. The CDR3 is made up of 14 amino acids. V was shortened by 4 bases and J by 6 bases, with 16 bases between the two germline ends. CDR3 nucleotide sequence: TGTGCCAGCAGTTACAATGGCAGGCCTACCGAGCAGTACTTC. This sequence encodes CASSYNGRPTEQYF.

This clonotype was seen at least ten times. The CDR3 nucleotides read TGTGCCAGCAGCGACGGGTTGGATTCACCCCTCCACTTT. This encodes CASSDGLDSPLHF. The genes are TRBV7-3 and TRBJ1-6, with D uncertain. V lost 5 bases to trimming and J lost 8 bases, with 10 bases between them. Per the germline V gene, CDR1 is SGHTA and CDR2 is FQGTGA. This CDR3 has 13 residues.

V and J are TRBV5-1 and TRBJ1-4; D gene ambiguous. This CDR3 has 14 amino acids. CDR1 and CDR2 (germline): SGHRS, YFSETQ. Trimming cost V 4 bases and J 3 bases, with 10 bases left between them. The CDR3 region has the DNA TGCGCCAGCAGCCTTGACGGATCTAATGAAAAACTGTTTTTT. It yields the protein CASSLDGSNEKLFF. The entire variable domain, with the rest obtained from reference TRBV5-1 and TRBJ1-4, is as follows: KAGVTQTPRYLIKTRGQQVTLSCSPISGHRSVSWYQQTPGQGLQFLFEYFSETQRNKGNFPGRFSGRQFSNSRSEMNVSTLELGDSALYLCASSLDGSNEKLFFGSGTQLSVL.

This chain connects TRBV10-3 to TRBJ1-5, with D hard to call. Germline assignment: CDR1 ENHRY and CDR2 SYGVKD. The CDR3 length is 15 residues. V lost 6 bases and J 9 bases, leaving 21 bases between the germline ends. CDR3 DNA sequence: TGTGCCATCAGCGCCAGTAGAGGCGGCCATCGGCCCCAGCATTTT. This gives the protein CAISASRGGHRPQHF.

The rearrangement links TRBV2 to TRBJ2-5; 9 bases agree with TRBD2. Germline lookup yields CDR1 SNHLY and CDR2 FYNNEI. V trimming: 4 bases; J trimming: 4 bases; junction bases outside the gene matches: 4. This CDR3 has 14 amino acids. The CDR3 DNA reads TGTGCCAGCAGTGGGGCAGCGGGAGGAGAGACCCAGTACTTC. Amino acid sequence: CASSGAAGGETQYF.